This T cell receptor beta chain stems from a study of cytomegalovirus exposure and HLA in healthy donors. Whole-study findings and limits: In a later analysis, TCR beta V- and J-gene trimming showed a link to a missense DCLRE1C variant. Most sequenced TCRs were rare (though some public TCRs occurred in many donors). Later analysis identified about 18,000 TCR beta sequences associated with HLA alleles, using a false discovery rate threshold of 0.05. Across all donors, roughly uniform sequencing depth was an assumption of the presence/absence analyses.

V was clipped by 4 bases and J by 4 bases, with 17 bases between them. Per germline, CDR1 SGHTA and CDR2 FQGTGA. The CDR3 sequence is 15 residues long. Note on this clone: Its antigen is unknown.

Use of 60 Vbeta and 13 Jbeta primers characterized the PCR. Assay used: immunoSEQ multiplex PCR; TCRdb lists only in-frame clones, some missing. The table includes roughly 130,000 clones, roughly three quarters detected once. The chain is built from TRBV7-3 and TRBJ2-7; TRBD2 might be the D (7 bases). This sequence was found in a man aged 18 to 29 in good health and CMV-seronegative. The source material was PBMCs. In DNA form, the CDR3 reads TGTGCCAGCAGCTCCCTCCCCGGGGGGCGGTACGAGCAGTACTTC. It codes for CASSSLPGGRYEQYF.